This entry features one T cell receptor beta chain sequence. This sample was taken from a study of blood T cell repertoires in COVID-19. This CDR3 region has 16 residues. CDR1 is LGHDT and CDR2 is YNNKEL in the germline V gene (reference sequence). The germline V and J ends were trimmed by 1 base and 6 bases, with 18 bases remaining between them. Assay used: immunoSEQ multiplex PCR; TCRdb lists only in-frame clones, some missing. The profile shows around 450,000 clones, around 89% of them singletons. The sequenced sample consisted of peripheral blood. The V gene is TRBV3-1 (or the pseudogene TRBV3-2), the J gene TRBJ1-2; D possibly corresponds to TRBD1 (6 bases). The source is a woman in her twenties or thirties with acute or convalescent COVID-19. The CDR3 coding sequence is TGTGCCAGCAGCCAAGTGCCCGGGACAAAGGGGGATGGCTACACCTTC. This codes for CASSQVPGTKGDGYTF.